These 6 T cell receptor beta chains were all obtained from the same sample, sequenced in a study of T cell changes during pregnancy in multiple sclerosis (dated by TCRdb to between 2018 and 2021). Library preparation employed the immunoSEQ multiplex PCR assay. Drawn from immuneACCESS, this table holds only the in-frame rearrangements with V and J called that TCRdb kept. Clones are partly lost; checked studies trace under half to an unresolved V gene and leave the rest unexplained. The sample table contains over 60,000 clones; only one count was recorded for about 96% of them. The biggest ten clones account for roughly 2.4% of the sample. Here the sequenced sample was CD8+ T cells from peripheral blood mononuclear cells, taken after pregnancy. The receptors derive from a female donor with multiple sclerosis, enrolled in a pregnancy study.

V gene TRBV5-1 combines with J gene TRBJ2-1, with D tentatively TRBD2 (5 bases). Germline CDR1 reads SGHRS; CDR2 reads YFSETQ. The CDR3 is 15 amino acids. Between the trimmed V and J ends, which lost 3 bases and 4 bases, there was a span of 14 bases. The CDR3 is CASSSATGVYNEQFF. As DNA, the CDR3 is TGCGCCAGCAGCTCGGCGACCGGGGTTTACAATGAGCAGTTCTTC.

V and J are TRBV11-3 and TRBJ2-7; 7 bases align to TRBD2. CDR1 SGHNT and CDR2 YENEEA come from the germline V gene. V was clipped by 0 bases and J by 0 bases; unmatched bases: 11. The CDR3 spans 18 residues. The CDR3 bases are TGTGCCAGCAGCTTAGATTTCCGGGAGGCCGAGATCTCCTACGAGCAGTACTTC. Translation: CASSLDFREAEISYEQYF.

J is TRBJ1-1 and V is TRBV4-3; D is unclear. CDR1 is LGHNA, CDR2 YSLEER, per germline. This CDR3 is built from 13 residues. V lost 4 bases and J 1 base, leaving 7 bases between the germline ends. CDR3 amino acids: CASSRYGNTEAFF. The CDR3 nucleotides read TGCGCCAGCAGCCGCTACGGGAACACTGAAGCTTTCTTT.

V is TRBV4-2 and J is TRBJ1-1; maybe TRBD1 (5 bases). CDR1 and CDR2 (germline): LGHNA, YNFKEQ. Deletions cut 0 bases from V and 4 bases from J, with 12 bases between. This CDR3 has 15 residues. CDR3 sequence: CASSQETEIGTEAFF. The CDR3 bases are TGTGCCAGCAGCCAAGAGACAGAGATAGGCACTGAAGCTTTCTTT.

This clone was detected once. The chain recombines TRBV12-2 with TRBJ2-1; the table's D call, TRBD2, has no DNA check behind it. TRBV12-2 is a documented pseudogene. This CDR3 region has 17 residues. CDR3 sequence reads: CASRLAGSGRASNEQFF. CDR3 nucleotides: TGTGCAAGTCGCTTAGCGGGGAGCGGGAGGGCCTCGAATGAGCAGTTCTTC.

V is TRBV7-9 and J is TRBJ2-7, with D perhaps matching TRBD2 (5 bases). The CDR3 is 13 residues long. CDR1 is SEHNR, CDR2 FQNEAQ, per germline (reference sequence). The V gene lost 5 bases and the J gene lost 2 bases, with 10 bases spanning the gap. CDR3 nucleotides: TGTGCCAGCAGCGCGCCCGGGGCCTACGAGCAGTACTTC. This sequence encodes CASSAPGAYEQYF.